This T cell receptor beta chain came from a study of T cell repertoires in cytomegalovirus infection. Study background: TCR beta signatures that were public indicated CMV infection and matching HLA type.

A few counts support this clonotype. TCRdb redid the calling of the reads with MiXCR, one entry per CDR3 protein. The repertoire holds nearly 550,000 distinct CDR3 sequences, approximately 15% seen once, with 20% to 30% in the top ten. The source of this sequence is a human donor in good health (CMV status not recorded). Some clones in this sample may be carry-over from other donors' samples. Source material: CD8+ T cells from PBMCs.

CDR3 DNA sequence: TGCAGCGCGGGAAACAGGGATAACTATGGCTACACCTTC. Translated, it gives CSAGNRDNYGYTF. The chain carries TRBV29-1 and TRBJ1-2; D may be TRBD1 (6 bases). V lost 7 bases to trimming and J lost 1 base, with 13 bases between them. The germline V gene encodes CDR1 SQVTM and CDR2 ANQGSEA. CDR3 size: 13 residues.